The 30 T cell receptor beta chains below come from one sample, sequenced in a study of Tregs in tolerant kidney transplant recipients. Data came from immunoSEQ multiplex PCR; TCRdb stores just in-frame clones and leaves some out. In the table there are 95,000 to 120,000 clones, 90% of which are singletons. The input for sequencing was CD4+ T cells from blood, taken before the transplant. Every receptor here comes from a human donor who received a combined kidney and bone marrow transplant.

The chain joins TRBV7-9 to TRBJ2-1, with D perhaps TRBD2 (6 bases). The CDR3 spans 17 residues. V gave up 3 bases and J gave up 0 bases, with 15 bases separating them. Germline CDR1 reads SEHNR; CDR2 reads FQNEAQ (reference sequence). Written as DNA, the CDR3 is TGTGCCAGCAGCTTGGCTGGTGGGGGGAGCTCCTACAATGAGCAGTTCTTC. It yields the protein CASSLAGGGSSYNEQFF.

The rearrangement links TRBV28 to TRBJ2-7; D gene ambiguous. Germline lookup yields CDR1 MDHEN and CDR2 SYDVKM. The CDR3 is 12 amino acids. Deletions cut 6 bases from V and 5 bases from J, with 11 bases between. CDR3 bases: TGTGCCAGCAGCTCCCCGTCCCACGAGCAGTACTTC. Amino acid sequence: CASSSPSHEQYF.

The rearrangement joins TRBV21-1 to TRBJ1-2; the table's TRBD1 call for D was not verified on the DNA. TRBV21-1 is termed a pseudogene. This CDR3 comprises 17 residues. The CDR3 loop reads CASSKVIPGTGGNGYTF. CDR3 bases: TGTGCCAGCAGCAAAGTTATCCCCGGGACAGGGGGGAATGGCTACACCTTC.

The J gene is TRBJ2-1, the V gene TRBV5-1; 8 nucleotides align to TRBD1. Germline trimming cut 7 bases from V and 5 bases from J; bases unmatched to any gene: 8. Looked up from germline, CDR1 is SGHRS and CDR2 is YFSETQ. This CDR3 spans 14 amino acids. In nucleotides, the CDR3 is TGCGCCAGCCAAATGACAGGGGCTCACAATGAGCAGTTCTTC. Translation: CASQMTGAHNEQFF.

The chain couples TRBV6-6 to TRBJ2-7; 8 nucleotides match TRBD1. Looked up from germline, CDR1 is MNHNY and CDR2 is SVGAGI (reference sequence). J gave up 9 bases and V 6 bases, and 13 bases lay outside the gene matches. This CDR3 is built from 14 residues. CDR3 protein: CASSFGTGPRGQYF. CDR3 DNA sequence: TGTGCCAGCAGCTTCGGGACAGGCCCCAGGGGGCAGTACTTC.

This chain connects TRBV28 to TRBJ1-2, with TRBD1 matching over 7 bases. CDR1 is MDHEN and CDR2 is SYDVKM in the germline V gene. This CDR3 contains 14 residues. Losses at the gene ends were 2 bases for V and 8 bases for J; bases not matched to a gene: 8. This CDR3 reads CASSLRGQGDGYTF. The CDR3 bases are TGTGCCAGCAGTTTACGCGGCCAGGGGGACGGCTACACCTTC.

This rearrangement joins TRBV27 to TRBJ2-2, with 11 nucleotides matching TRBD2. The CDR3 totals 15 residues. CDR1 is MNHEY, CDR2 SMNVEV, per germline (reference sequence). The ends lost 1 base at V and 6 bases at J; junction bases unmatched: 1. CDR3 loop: CASSLYSGGAGELFF. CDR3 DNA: TGTGCCAGCAGTTTATATAGCGGGGGGGCCGGGGAGCTGTTTTTT.

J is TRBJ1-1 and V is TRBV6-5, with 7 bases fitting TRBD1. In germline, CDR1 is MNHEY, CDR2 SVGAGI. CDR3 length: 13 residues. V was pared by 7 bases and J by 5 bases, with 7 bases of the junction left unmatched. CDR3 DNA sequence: TGTGCCAGCATGAGGGGGCGCGCTACTGAAGCTTTCTTT. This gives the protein CASMRGRATEAFF.

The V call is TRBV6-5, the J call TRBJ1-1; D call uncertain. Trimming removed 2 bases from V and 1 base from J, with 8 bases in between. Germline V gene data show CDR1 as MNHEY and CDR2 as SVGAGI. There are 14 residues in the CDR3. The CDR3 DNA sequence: TGTGCCAGCAGTTACGTTAAATGGAACACTGAAGCTTTCTTT. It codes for CASSYVKWNTEAFF.

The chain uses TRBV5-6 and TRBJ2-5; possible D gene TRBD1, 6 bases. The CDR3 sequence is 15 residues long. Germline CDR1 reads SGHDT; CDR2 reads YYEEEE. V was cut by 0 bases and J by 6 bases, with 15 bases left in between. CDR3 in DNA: TGTGCCAGCAGCTTGGGGTACAGGGTCGTGAAGACCCAGTACTTC. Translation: CASSLGYRVVKTQYF.

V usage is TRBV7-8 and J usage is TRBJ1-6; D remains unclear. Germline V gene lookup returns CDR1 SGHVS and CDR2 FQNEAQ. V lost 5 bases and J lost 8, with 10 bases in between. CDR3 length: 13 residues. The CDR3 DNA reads TGTGCCAGCAGCAACAACAGAGATTCACCCCTCCACTTT. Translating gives CASSNNRDSPLHF. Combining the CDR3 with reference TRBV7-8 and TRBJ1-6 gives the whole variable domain GAGVSQSPRYKVAKRGQDVALRCDPISGHVSLFWYQQALGQGPEFLTYFQNEAQLDKSGLPSDRFFAERPEGSVSTLKIQRTQQEDSAVYLCASSNNRDSPLHFGNGTRLTVT.

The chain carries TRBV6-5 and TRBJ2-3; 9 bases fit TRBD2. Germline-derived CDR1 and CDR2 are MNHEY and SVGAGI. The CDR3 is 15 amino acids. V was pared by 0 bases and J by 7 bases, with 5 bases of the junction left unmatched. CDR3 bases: TGTGCCAGCAGTTACTCGGCGGGAGGGCCGAATACGCAGTATTTT. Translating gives CASSYSAGGPNTQYF.

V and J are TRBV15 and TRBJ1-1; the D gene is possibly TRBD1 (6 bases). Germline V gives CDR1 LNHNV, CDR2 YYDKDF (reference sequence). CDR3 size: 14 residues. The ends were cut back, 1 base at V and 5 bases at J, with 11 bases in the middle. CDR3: CATSRGQGNTEAFF. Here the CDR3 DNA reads TGTGCCACCAGCAGAGGCCAGGGGAATACTGAAGCTTTCTTT.

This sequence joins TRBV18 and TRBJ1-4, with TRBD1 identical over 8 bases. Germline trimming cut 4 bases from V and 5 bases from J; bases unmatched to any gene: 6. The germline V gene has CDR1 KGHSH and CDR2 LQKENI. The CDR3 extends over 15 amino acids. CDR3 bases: TGTGCCAGCTCACTCGGACAGGGCGGGAATGAAAAACTGTTTTTT. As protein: CASSLGQGGNEKLFF.

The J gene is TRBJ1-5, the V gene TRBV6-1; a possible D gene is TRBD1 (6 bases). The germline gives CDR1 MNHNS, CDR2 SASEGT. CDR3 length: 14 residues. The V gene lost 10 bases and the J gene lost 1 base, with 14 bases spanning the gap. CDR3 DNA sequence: TGTGCCACATTCCGGGACAAAAGCAATCAGCCCCAGCATTTT. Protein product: CATFRDKSNQPQHF.

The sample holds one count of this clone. The CDR3 DNA is TGTGCCAGCAGGGGGGCAGGGAACCCTTCTAACTATGGCTACACCTTC. Translation gives CASRGAGNPSNYGYTF. V gene TRBV5-6 combines with J gene TRBJ1-2, with a possible D match to TRBD1 (6 bases). The germline CDR1 and CDR2 sequences are SGHDT and YYEEEE. V was cut by 5 bases and J by 0 bases, with 17 bases left in between. The CDR3 covers 16 residues.

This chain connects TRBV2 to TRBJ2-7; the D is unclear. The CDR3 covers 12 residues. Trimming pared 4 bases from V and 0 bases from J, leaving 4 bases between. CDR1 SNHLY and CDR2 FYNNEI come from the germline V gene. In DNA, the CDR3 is TGTGCCAGCAGTGCGTCCTCCTACGAGCAGTACTTC. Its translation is CASSASSYEQYF.

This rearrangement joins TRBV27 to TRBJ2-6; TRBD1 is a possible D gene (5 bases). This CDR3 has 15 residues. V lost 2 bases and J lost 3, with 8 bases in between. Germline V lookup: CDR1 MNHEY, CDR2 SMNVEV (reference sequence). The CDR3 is CASSLEGVGANVLTF. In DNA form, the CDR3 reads TGTGCCAGCAGTTTAGAAGGGGTTGGGGCCAACGTCCTGACTTTC.

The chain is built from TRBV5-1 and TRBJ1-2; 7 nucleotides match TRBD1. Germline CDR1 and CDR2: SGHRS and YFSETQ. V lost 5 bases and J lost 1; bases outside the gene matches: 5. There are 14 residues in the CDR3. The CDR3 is CASRDRHGNYGYTF. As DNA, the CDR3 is TGCGCCAGCAGGGACAGGCACGGTAACTATGGCTACACCTTC.

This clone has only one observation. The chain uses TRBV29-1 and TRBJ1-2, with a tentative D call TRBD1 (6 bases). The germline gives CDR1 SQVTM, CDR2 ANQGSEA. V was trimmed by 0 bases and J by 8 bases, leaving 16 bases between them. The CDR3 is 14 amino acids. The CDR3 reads CSVEEGGFGEGYTF. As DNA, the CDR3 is TGCAGCGTTGAAGAAGGGGGTTTCGGAGAAGGCTACACCTTC.

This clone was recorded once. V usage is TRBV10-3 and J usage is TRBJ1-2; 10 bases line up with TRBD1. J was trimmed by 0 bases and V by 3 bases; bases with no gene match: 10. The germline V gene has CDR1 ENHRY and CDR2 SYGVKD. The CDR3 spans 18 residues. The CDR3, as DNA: TGTGCCATCAGTGATTTAGTAGGACAGGGGGAAACTAACTATGGCTACACCTTC. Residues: CAISDLVGQGETNYGYTF.

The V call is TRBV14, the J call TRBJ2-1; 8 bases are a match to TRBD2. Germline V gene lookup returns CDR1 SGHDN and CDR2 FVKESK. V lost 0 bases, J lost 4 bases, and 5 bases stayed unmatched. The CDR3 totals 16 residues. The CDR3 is CASSQEASGFYNEQFF. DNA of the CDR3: TGTGCCAGCAGCCAAGAGGCTAGCGGGTTTTACAATGAGCAGTTCTTC. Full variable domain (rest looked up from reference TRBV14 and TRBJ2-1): EAGVTQFPSHSVIEKGQTVTLRCDPISGHDNLYWYRRVMGKEIKFLLHFVKESKQDESGMPNNRFLAERTGGTYSTLKVQPAELEDSGVYFCASSQEASGFYNEQFFGPGTRLTVL.

Written as DNA, the CDR3 is TGTGCCAGCAGTTTCCGACAGTTGCACACTGAAGCTTTCTTT. Its protein product is CASSFRQLHTEAFF. The rearrangement joins TRBV27 to TRBJ1-1, with D tentatively TRBD1 (5 bases). Deletions cut 3 bases from V and 3 bases from J, with 11 bases between. CDR1 and CDR2 from the germline V gene are MNHEY and SMNVEV (reference sequence). The CDR3 loop spans 14 amino acids.

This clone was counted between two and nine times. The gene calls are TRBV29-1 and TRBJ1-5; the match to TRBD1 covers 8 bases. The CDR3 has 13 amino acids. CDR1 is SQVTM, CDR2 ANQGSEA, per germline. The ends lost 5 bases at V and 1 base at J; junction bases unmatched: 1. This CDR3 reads CSVRQGSNQPQHF. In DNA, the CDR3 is TGCAGCGTTAGACAGGGGAGCAATCAGCCCCAGCATTTT.

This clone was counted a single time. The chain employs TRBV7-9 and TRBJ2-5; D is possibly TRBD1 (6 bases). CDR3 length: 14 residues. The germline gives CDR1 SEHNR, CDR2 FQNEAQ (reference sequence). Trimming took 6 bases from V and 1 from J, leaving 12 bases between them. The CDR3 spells CASSQGTAQETQYF. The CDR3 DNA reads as TGTGCCAGCAGTCAGGGGACGGCCCAAGAGACCCAGTACTTC.

The CDR3 is CASSRTAGSSYEQYF. The CDR3 DNA follows: TGCGCCAGCAGCCGAACGGCGGGGAGCTCCTACGAGCAGTACTTC. The V gene is TRBV5-1, the J gene TRBJ2-7, with D perhaps TRBD2 (6 bases). V was shortened by 4 bases and J by 0 bases, with 14 bases between the two germline ends. Per germline, CDR1 SGHRS and CDR2 YFSETQ. This CDR3 is 15 amino acids long.

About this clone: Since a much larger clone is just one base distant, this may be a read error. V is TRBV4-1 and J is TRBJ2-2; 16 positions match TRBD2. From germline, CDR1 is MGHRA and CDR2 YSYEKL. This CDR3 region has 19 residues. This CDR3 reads CANSQPGLAGGLNTGELFF. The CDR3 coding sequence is TGCGCCAACAGCCAACCGGGACTAGCGGGGGGGCTTAACACCGGGGAGCTGTTTTTT.

The CDR3 nucleotides are TGTGCCAGCAGTGTGGGAGGGGCGAGCAATCAGCCCCAGCATTTT. The encoded protein is CASSVGGASNQPQHF. V is TRBV6-1 and J is TRBJ1-5, with D tentatively TRBD1 (5 bases). This CDR3 region has 15 residues. Germline V gives CDR1 MNHNS, CDR2 SASEGT. Trimming took 4 bases from V and 1 from J, leaving 11 bases between them.

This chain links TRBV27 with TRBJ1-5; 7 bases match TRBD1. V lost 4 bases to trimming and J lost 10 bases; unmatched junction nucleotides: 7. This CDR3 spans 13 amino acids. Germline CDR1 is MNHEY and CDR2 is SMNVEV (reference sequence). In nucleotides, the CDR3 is TGTGCCAGCAGTTCACAGGGGAACCGACCCCAGCATTTT. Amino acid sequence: CASSSQGNRPQHF.

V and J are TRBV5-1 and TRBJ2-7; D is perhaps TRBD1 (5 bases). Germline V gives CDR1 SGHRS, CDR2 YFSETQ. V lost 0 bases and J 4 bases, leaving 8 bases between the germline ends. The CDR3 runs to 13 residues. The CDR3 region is CASSLGQLYEQYF. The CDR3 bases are TGCGCCAGCAGCTTGGGACAGCTATACGAGCAGTACTTC.